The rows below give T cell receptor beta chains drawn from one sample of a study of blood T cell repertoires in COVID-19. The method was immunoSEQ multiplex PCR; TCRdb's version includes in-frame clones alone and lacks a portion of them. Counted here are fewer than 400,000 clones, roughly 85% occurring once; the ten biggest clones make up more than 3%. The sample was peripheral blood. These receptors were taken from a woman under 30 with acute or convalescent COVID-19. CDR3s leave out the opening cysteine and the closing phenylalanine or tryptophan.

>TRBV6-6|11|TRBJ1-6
ASKDNYNSPLH
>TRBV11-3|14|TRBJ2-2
ASSVRTGGVTGELF
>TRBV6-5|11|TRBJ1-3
ASSYTDSDTIY
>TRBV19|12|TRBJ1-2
ASSKGAMDYGYT
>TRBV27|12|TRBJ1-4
ASSSGFTNEKLF
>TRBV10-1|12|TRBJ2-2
ASSEQGPPGELF
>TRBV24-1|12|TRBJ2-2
ATSGTGGTGELF
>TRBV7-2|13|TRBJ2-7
ASSFRTGSSYEQY
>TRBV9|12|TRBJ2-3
ASSVGRGTDTQY
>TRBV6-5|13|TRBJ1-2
ASSYPGGGRYGYT
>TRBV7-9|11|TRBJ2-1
ASSLDRGREQF
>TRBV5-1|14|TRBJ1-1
ASKVVGRGTNTEAF
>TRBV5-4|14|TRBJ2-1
ASSLGSVSAYNEQF
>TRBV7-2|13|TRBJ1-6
ASSPRTDLNSPLH
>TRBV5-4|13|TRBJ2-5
ASSLRVGGQETQY
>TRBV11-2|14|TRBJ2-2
ASSALQGAYTGELF
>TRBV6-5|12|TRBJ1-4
ASSFVQGREKLF
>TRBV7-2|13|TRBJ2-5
ASSLLAGIKETQY
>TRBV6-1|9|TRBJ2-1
ASSYRWEQF
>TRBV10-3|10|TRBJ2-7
AISDRAYEQY
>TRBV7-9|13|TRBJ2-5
ASSGGSGSGETQY
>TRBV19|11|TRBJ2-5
ASSMDIQETQY
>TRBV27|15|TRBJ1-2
ASSPSDRVRYSYGYT
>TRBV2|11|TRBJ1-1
ASSGPGHTEAF
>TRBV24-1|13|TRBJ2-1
ATSDLDPGSSEQF
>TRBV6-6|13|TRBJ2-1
ASSYGLASYNEQF
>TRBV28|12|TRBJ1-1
ASRTPDRGLSAF
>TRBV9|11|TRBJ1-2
ASSVQGLRGYT
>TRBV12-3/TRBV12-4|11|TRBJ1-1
ASSTGGNTEAF
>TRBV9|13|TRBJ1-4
ASSVGGETNEKLF
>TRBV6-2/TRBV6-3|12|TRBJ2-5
ASSYSSGPETQY
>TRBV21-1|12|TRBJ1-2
ASSGGAGIYGYT
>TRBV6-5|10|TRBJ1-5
ASSSTNQPQH
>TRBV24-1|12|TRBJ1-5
ATSDLQHNQPQH
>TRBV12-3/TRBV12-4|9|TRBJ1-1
ASGPRGRAF
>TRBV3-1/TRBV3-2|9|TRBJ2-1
ASSQRHEQF
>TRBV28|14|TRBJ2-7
ASSLLAGGFGYEQY
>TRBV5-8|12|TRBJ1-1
ASNRRGAKPEAF
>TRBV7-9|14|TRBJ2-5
ASSLRGQGNSETQY
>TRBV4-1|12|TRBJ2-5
ASSPQGPAETQY
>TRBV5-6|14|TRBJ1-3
ASSYTGHRIGNTIY
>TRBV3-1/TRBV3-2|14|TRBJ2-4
ASSLGQGRAKNIQY
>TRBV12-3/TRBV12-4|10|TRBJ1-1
ASSLDSGEAF
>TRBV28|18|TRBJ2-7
ASSSSPNVFGTVPPYEQY